Listed here are 29 T cell receptor beta chains from one sample, sequenced in a study of regulatory T cells in long-lasting Graves disease. Assembly of TCR beta libraries relied on iRepertoire HTBI primers together with Arm-PCR of CDR3 regions. Via MiXCR, TCRdb re-called the multiplex PCR reads, giving one row per CDR3 protein. Among 300,000 to 400,000 distinct CDR3 sequences, roughly 16% were seen once, and the ten largest hold around a fifth. The time point is: newly diagnosed GD, antithyroid drugs for less than 3 months. There was RNA extracted from PBMCs, and the TCR library was made from it. This sample comprised peripheral blood mononuclear cells (PBMCs), obtained at new diagnosis, from a patient treated with antithyroid drugs. Every receptor here comes from a female donor with Graves disease.

The sample holds many counts of this clonotype. The chain employs TRBV20-1 and TRBJ2-7, with 10 positions matching TRBD2. Unmatched junction bases numbered 14, after V lost 3 bases and J lost 9 bases. This CDR3 comprises 15 residues. The germline gives CDR1 DFQATT, CDR2 SNEGSKA (reference sequence). The CDR3 DNA reads as TGCAGTGCTAGGCTAGCGGGAGTGGCCGAGGGAGTGCAGTACTTC. It encodes CSARLAGVAEGVQYF.

The chain combines TRBV4-1 with TRBJ2-4; tentative D call: TRBD1 (5 bases). The germline V and J ends were trimmed by 4 bases and 0 bases, with 16 bases remaining between them. This CDR3 region has 17 residues. The germline gives CDR1 MGHRA, CDR2 YSYEKL. The CDR3 DNA reads as TGCGCCAGCAGCCCCGTGGGGCAGGGTCTAGCCAAAAACATTCAGTACTTC. Its protein is CASSPVGQGLAKNIQYF.

This clonotype appeared many times. The V call is TRBV5-4, the J call TRBJ1-6; 9 bases match TRBD1. The germline V gene encodes CDR1 SGHNT and CDR2 YYREEE (reference sequence). V trimming: 2 bases; J trimming: 7 bases; junction bases outside the gene matches: 4. CDR3 size: 15 residues. The CDR3 loop is CASSLNGQGNSPLHF. The CDR3 region has the DNA TGTGCCAGCAGCTTAAACGGACAGGGGAATTCACCCCTCCACTTT. Looking up the rest from reference TRBV5-4 and TRBJ1-6 gives the full variable domain: ETGVTQSPTHLIKTRGQQVTLRCSSQSGHNTVSWYQQALGQGPQFIFQYYREEENGRGNFPPRFSGLQFPNYSSELNVNALELDDSALYLCASSLNGQGNSPLHFGNGTRLTVT.

The V and J genes are TRBV20-1 and TRBJ2-1, with unresolved D. CDR3 length equals 14 residues. Trimming cost V 6 bases and J 3 bases, with 15 bases left between them. Germline V lookup: CDR1 DFQATT, CDR2 SNEGSKA (reference sequence). The CDR3 nucleotides are TGCAGTGCCAGTAAAACGAGCTACTACAATGAGCAGTTCTTC. Protein: CSASKTSYYNEQFF.

This clonotype was seen ten or more times. The V gene is TRBV27, the J gene TRBJ2-2; D is unclear. V lost 2 bases, J lost 4 bases, and 11 bases lay in between. The germline gives CDR1 MNHEY, CDR2 SMNVEV (reference sequence). The CDR3 runs to 15 residues. DNA for the CDR3: TGTGCCAGCAGTTTAGGCAGGAGTCGCACCGGGGAGCTGTTTTTT. Amino acids: CASSLGRSRTGELFF.

In this sample, this clonotype turned up a few times. The CDR3 sequence: CASSILAGGPYEQYF. In DNA, the CDR3 is TGTGCCAGTAGTATACTAGCGGGAGGGCCCTACGAGCAGTACTTC. The chain has TRBV19 and TRBJ2-7; 12 bases are a match to TRBD2. The CDR3 has 15 residues. With V trimmed by 2 bases and J by 2 bases, 1 base remained unmatched. Germline CDR1 LNHDA, CDR2 SQIVND (reference sequence).

This clonotype was detected a few times. This chain links TRBV5-4 with TRBJ2-2; tentative D call: TRBD2 (6 bases). Deletions cut 2 bases from V and 0 bases from J, with 11 bases between. Germline V gives CDR1 SGHNT, CDR2 YYREEE (reference sequence). The CDR3 runs 16 residues. The CDR3 DNA reads as TGTGCCAGCAGCTTATACACGGGGGCGAACACCGGGGAGCTGTTTTTT. Protein product: CASSLYTGANTGELFF.

The sample holds many counts of this clonotype. The CDR3 protein is CASSLPAVSYNEQFF. The CDR3 nucleotides read TGTGCCAGCAGTTTGCCCGCTGTTTCCTACAATGAGCAGTTCTTC. The genes are TRBV12-3 or TRBV12-4 and TRBJ2-1, with no clear D. The CDR3 totals 15 residues. Between the trimmed V and J ends, which lost 3 bases and 1 base, there was a span of 10 bases.

The sample holds many counts of this clonotype. The rearrangement links TRBV28 to TRBJ2-7; perhaps TRBD1 as D (5 bases). Trimming shortened V by 6 bases and J by 2 bases, and 14 bases separated the two germline ends. CDR1 and CDR2 (germline): MDHEN, SYDVKM. The CDR3 runs 14 residues. As DNA, the CDR3 is TGTGCCAGCAGAACCGGGCAGGGTGCCTACGAGCAGTACTTC. This translates into CASRTGQGAYEQYF.

The rearrangement uses TRBV7-9 and TRBJ1-3, with D possibly TRBD1 on 6 matching bases. Trimming cost V 5 bases and J 0 bases, with 11 bases left between them. CDR1 is SEHNR, CDR2 FQNEAQ, per germline (reference sequence). The CDR3 runs 15 residues. This chain's CDR3 is CASSPAGVSGNTIYF. In DNA form, the CDR3 reads TGTGCCAGCAGCCCAGCAGGGGTCTCTGGAAACACCATATATTTT.

In its sample, this clonotype was seen many times. The chain uses TRBV28 and TRBJ1-2; D remains unclear. Germline loops: CDR1 MDHEN, CDR2 SYDVKM. The CDR3 covers 14 residues. V was pared by 3 bases and J by 6 bases, with 14 bases between. This chain's CDR3 is CASSLEQLTDGYTF. The CDR3 DNA reads as TGTGCCAGCAGTTTGGAACAGCTCACTGATGGCTACACCTTC.

The sample holds many counts of this clonotype. V and J are TRBV28 and TRBJ1-4; 7 nucleotides match TRBD1. V lost 5 bases to trimming and J lost 7 bases; unmatched junction nucleotides: 4. The CDR3 is made up of 13 amino acids. Germline V gene lookup returns CDR1 MDHEN and CDR2 SYDVKM. CDR3 bases: TGTGCCAGCAGTCCAGGGGGGAGTGAAAAACTGTTTTTT. Its translation: CASSPGGSEKLFF.

The chain combines TRBV12-3 or TRBV12-4 with TRBJ1-1; tentatively, D is TRBD1 (6 bases). V was clipped by 2 bases and J by 4 bases, with 11 bases between them. This CDR3 spans 14 amino acids. The CDR3 sequence is CASSLILGGTEAFF. CDR3 coding DNA: TGTGCCAGCAGTTTAATTTTAGGGGGCACTGAAGCTTTCTTT.

In its sample, this clonotype was seen many times. The rearrangement links TRBV2 to TRBJ1-5; D ambiguous. Germline CDR1 SNHLY, CDR2 FYNNEI. The CDR3 has 19 amino acids. V lost 6 bases to trimming and J lost 0 bases, with 24 bases between them. Here the CDR3 DNA reads TGTGCCAGCAGCGATTCGGGAACACACAAGTACTATAGCAATCAGCCCCAGCATTTT. Protein sequence: CASSDSGTHKYYSNQPQHF.

For this clonotype: Just one base apart from a much larger clone, this may be a read error. As the CDR3 is not closed by the conserved phenylalanine or tryptophan, this likely results from a read error. The chain combines TRBV29-1 with TRBJ2-7; the D gene is possibly TRBD1 (6 bases). The CDR3 runs 12 residues. CDR1 is SQVTM and CDR2 is ANQGSEA in the germline V gene. As DNA, the CDR3 is TGCAGCGTCGAAGACAGGAGCTACGAGCAGTACCTC. Translated, it gives CSVEDRSYEQYL.

V is TRBV4-1 and J is TRBJ2-5, with D tentatively TRBD1 or TRBD2 (5 bases each). CDR1 and CDR2 (germline): MGHRA, YSYEKL. Trimming stripped 0 bases from V and 5 bases from J, with 19 bases between. The CDR3 loop spans 17 amino acids. CDR3: CASSQEGVPAGQETQYF. CDR3 DNA: TGCGCCAGCAGCCAAGAGGGGGTCCCGGCGGGCCAGGAGACCCAGTACTTC.

This clonotype came up many times. The chain is built from TRBV28 and TRBJ1-1; weak D call: TRBD1 (5 bases). The V end lost 2 bases, the J end lost 5 bases, and 24 bases lay between the germline ends. CDR3 length: 18 residues. CDR1 is MDHEN and CDR2 is SYDVKM in the germline V gene. CDR3 protein: CASSLSPRVRDPETEAFF. In DNA form, the CDR3 reads TGTGCCAGCAGTTTAAGTCCCAGGGTTCGTGACCCGGAGACTGAAGCTTTCTTT.

As to this clonotype: One junction end disagrees with the germline gene, perhaps due to a read error. V usage is TRBV4-3 and J usage is TRBJ2-7; 7 bases agree with TRBD2. Germline values: CDR1 LGHNA, CDR2 YSLEER. The CDR3 length is 18 residues. DNA of the CDR3: TGCGCCAGCAGCCAAGCCTTCACTCTAGCGGCGACATCCTACGAGCAGTGCTTC. This codes for CASSQAFTLAATSYEQCF.

This clonotype was seen many times. The rearrangement links TRBV13 to TRBJ2-6; 7 nucleotides align to TRBD1. CDR1 and CDR2 from the germline V gene are PRHDT and FYEKMQ (reference sequence). The CDR3 sequence is 18 residues long. Trimming cost V 5 bases and J 0 bases; bases outside gene matches: 10. This chain's CDR3 is CASSADRDSPSGANVLTF. CDR3 nucleotide sequence: TGTGCCAGCAGCGCCGACCGGGACAGTCCCTCTGGGGCCAACGTCCTGACTTTC.

Details on this clonotype: Possible read error: a much larger clone is one base away. The V gene is TRBV3-1, the J gene TRBJ2-1; D may be TRBD1 (5 bases). This CDR3 spans 11 amino acids. Germline V gene data show CDR1 as LGHDT and CDR2 as YNNKEL (reference sequence). Here the CDR3 DNA reads TGTGCCAGCAGCCAAGGGGGCAGTCGGGTCTTC. Translated, it gives CASSQGGSRVF.

This rearrangement joins TRBV29-1 to TRBJ1-1; D unresolved. The CDR3 spans 12 residues. V dropped 4 bases and J dropped 5 bases, with 11 bases sitting between them. Germline CDR1 and CDR2: SQVTM and ANQGSEA. CDR3 protein: CSVAGGWTEAFF. CDR3 bases: TGCAGCGTTGCGGGAGGTTGGACTGAAGCTTTCTTT. Complete variable domain (other parts from reference TRBV29-1 and TRBJ1-1): SAVISQKPSRDICQRGTSLTIQCQVDSQVTMMFWYRQQPGQSLTLIATANQGSEATYESGFVIDKFPISRPNLTFSTLTVSNMSPEDSSIYLCSVAGGWTEAFFGQGTRLTVV.

Note on this clonotype: A read error may be the cause here, since a much bigger clone is one base away. The V and J genes are TRBV12-3 or TRBV12-4 and TRBJ2-7; 10 nucleotides match TRBD2. This CDR3 is built from 15 residues. The CDR3 bases are TGTGCCAGCAGTTTAGGGCTAGCGGGAGATCGCGAGCAGCACTTC. It codes for CASSLGLAGDREQHF.

The table lists this clonotype with many counts. The chain employs TRBV7-9 and TRBJ2-6; TRBD2 aligns across 7 bases. The trim removed 6 bases at V and 1 base at J, leaving 3 bases unmatched. Germline CDR1 is SEHNR and CDR2 is FQNEAQ (reference sequence). This CDR3 is 15 amino acids long. Here the CDR3 DNA reads TGTGCCAGCAGGAGGGAGGGGTCTGGGGCCAACGTCCTGACTTTC. As protein: CASRREGSGANVLTF. The full variable domain, with the rest looked up from reference TRBV7-9 and TRBJ2-6, is DTGVSQNPRHKITKRGQNVTFRCDPISEHNRLYWYRQTLGQGPEFLTYFQNEAQLEKSRLLSDRFSAERPKGSFSTLEIQRTEQGDSAMYLCASRREGSGANVLTFGAGSRLTVL.

This clonotype appeared many times. V is TRBV20-1 and J is TRBJ1-2, with TRBD1 identical over 7 bases. Germline lookup yields CDR1 DFQATT and CDR2 SNEGSKA (reference sequence). The CDR3 covers 13 residues. V lost 0 bases, J lost 8 bases, and 6 bases stayed unmatched. In nucleotides, the CDR3 is TGCAGTGCTAGAGAAGACAGGGTTCGAGGCTACACCTTC. This sequence encodes CSAREDRVRGYTF.

Ten or more counts support this clonotype. V usage is TRBV5-1 and J usage is TRBJ2-1, with TRBD2 matching over 9 bases. The ends lost 5 bases at V and 6 bases at J; junction bases unmatched: 12. CDR3 length: 16 amino acids. Germline CDR1 is SGHRS and CDR2 is YFSETQ. The CDR3 reads CASRRAPSGIGNEQFF. DNA for the CDR3: TGCGCCAGCAGAAGAGCCCCTAGCGGGATAGGCAATGAGCAGTTCTTC.

This clonotype was seen many times. The rearrangement uses TRBV15 and TRBJ2-1, with 8 bases aligning to TRBD1. From germline, CDR1 is LNHNV and CDR2 YYDKDF (reference sequence). With V trimmed by 5 bases and J by 3 bases, 9 bases remained unmatched. This CDR3 is built from 16 residues. The DNA for the CDR3 is TGTGCCACCAGCTCGGGCGGACAGGGCCACTACAATGAGCAGTTCTTC. This encodes CATSSGGQGHYNEQFF.

The chain links TRBV20-1 to TRBJ2-1; 8 positions agree with TRBD2. After removal of 5 bases from V and 5 bases from J, the junction contained 8 bases not matched to a gene. CDR3 length: 14 residues. CDR1 and CDR2 from the germline V gene are DFQATT and SNEGSKA (reference sequence). The CDR3 sequence is CSALGLAVDNEQFF. CDR3 coding DNA: TGCAGTGCTCTCGGACTAGCAGTTGACAATGAGCAGTTCTTC.

The V and J genes are TRBV29-1 and TRBJ2-1; 7 bases are shared with TRBD1. The V gene end was trimmed by 4 bases and the J gene end by 4 bases; junction bases not matched to a gene: 1. The V gene's germline CDR1 is SQVTM and CDR2 ANQGSEA. This CDR3 has 12 amino acids. The CDR3 bases are TGCAGCGTTGGACAGGGATACAATGAGCAGTTCTTC. This sequence encodes CSVGQGYNEQFF.

Ten or more counts support this clonotype. The gene calls are TRBV2 and TRBJ2-5; D gene uncertain. CDR3 length: 14 amino acids. V lost 1 base and J lost 5, with 11 bases in between. In germline, CDR1 is SNHLY, CDR2 FYNNEI. CDR3 in DNA: TGTGCCAGCAGTGAAGGCCCCCTAAGTGAGACCCAGTACTTC. Protein product: CASSEGPLSETQYF. The whole variable domain, filled in from reference TRBV2 and TRBJ2-5, reads EPEVTQTPSHQVTQMGQEVILRCVPISNHLYFYWYRQILGQKVEFLVSFYNNEISEKSEIFDDQFSVERPDGSNFTLKIRSTKLEDSAMYFCASSEGPLSETQYFGPGTRLLVL.